The 29 T cell receptor beta chains in this list originate from one sample, sequenced in a study of cytomegalovirus exposure and HLA in healthy donors. Researchers ran the PCR with 60 Vbeta and 13 Jbeta primers. Clones were sequenced by immunoSEQ multiplex PCR, and TCRdb holds only the in-frame ones, with some missing. This sample yields under 200,000 clones, of which 60% to 85% are seen a single time; roughly 3% belongs to the top ten. Specimen: PBMCs. These receptors were taken from a woman between 50 and 59 years old in good health and CMV-seropositive.

The CDR3 spells CAISGGTFDYEQYF. In DNA form, the CDR3 reads TGTGCCATCAGTGGAGGAACTTTCGACTACGAGCAGTACTTC. This chain connects TRBV10-3 to TRBJ2-7; D is unclear. The V end lost 4 bases, the J end lost 3 bases, and 13 bases lay between the germline ends. CDR3 length equals 14 residues. Germline values: CDR1 ENHRY, CDR2 SYGVKD.

The rearrangement links TRBV5-1 to TRBJ2-5, with a weak D call TRBD1 (6 bases). The J call may be incorrect, as the DNA end agrees better with TRBJ2-7. The CDR3 extends over 17 amino acids. Germline lookup yields CDR1 SGHRS and CDR2 YFSETQ. CDR3 loop: CASSVDRPLNADYEQYF. The CDR3 DNA reads as TGCGCCAGCAGCGTCGACAGGCCTCTCAACGCCGACTACGAGCAGTACTTC.

This clone was observed once. The V call is TRBV13, the J call TRBJ1-1; D uncertain. Trimming took off 5 bases at V and 1 base at J, with 14 bases between the two ends. The germline CDR1 and CDR2 sequences are PRHDT and FYEKMQ (reference sequence). This CDR3 is built from 15 residues. The CDR3 here is CASSPRGGPNTEAFF. CDR3 nucleotides: TGTGCCAGCAGCCCCCGGGGTGGGCCGAACACTGAAGCTTTCTTT. Complete variable domain (other parts from reference TRBV13 and TRBJ1-1): AAGVIQSPRHLIKEKRETATLKCYPIPRHDTVYWYQQGPGQDPQFLISFYEKMQSDKGSIPDRFSAQQFSDYHSELNMSSLELGDSALYFCASSPRGGPNTEAFFGQGTRLTVV.

The chain employs TRBV19 and TRBJ1-4; possible D gene TRBD1, 6 bases. The CDR3 sequence is 17 residues long. The ends were cut back, 5 bases at V and 8 bases at J, with 24 bases in the middle. Germline V gene sequence: CDR1 LNHDA, CDR2 SQIVND (reference sequence). CDR3 sequence (DNA): TGTGCCAGTAGTCCTAGACAAACGTGGGGGCTTGTGGAAAAACTGTTTTTT. This sequence encodes CASSPRQTWGLVEKLFF.

The genes are TRBV20-1 and TRBJ2-7; D remains ambiguous. This CDR3 is 11 amino acids long. Trimming took 3 bases from V and 6 from J, leaving 9 bases between them. Germline lookup yields CDR1 DFQATT and CDR2 SNEGSKA (reference sequence). The CDR3 region has the DNA TGCAGTGCTAGCGGTAGTATCGAGCAGTACTTC. It specifies CSASGSIEQYF.

J is TRBJ2-2 and V is TRBV10-3; 8 bases align to TRBD2. V was pared by 0 bases and J by 7 bases, with 10 bases of the junction left unmatched. The germline V gene has CDR1 ENHRY and CDR2 SYGVKD. This CDR3 has 17 residues. CDR3 residues: CAISESGAGGGSGELFF. As DNA, the CDR3 is TGTGCCATCAGTGAGTCCGGCGCGGGAGGCGGGAGCGGGGAGCTGTTTTTT.

This clone has just one count. This rearrangement joins TRBV4-3 to TRBJ2-1; D perhaps matches TRBD2 (5 bases). Trimming left V 0 bases short and J 10 bases short, with 10 bases between. Germline V gene sequence: CDR1 LGHNA, CDR2 YSLEER. The CDR3 covers 13 residues. In DNA, the CDR3 is TGCGCCAGCAGCCAAGACGGACTGGGCGAGCAGTTCTTC. Encoded protein: CASSQDGLGEQFF.

The chain recombines TRBV30 with TRBJ1-2; D perhaps matches TRBD1 (5 bases). Trimming pared 2 bases from V and 1 base from J, leaving 14 bases between. This CDR3 has 15 amino acids. Germline lookup yields CDR1 GTSNPN and CDR2 SVGIG (reference sequence). CDR3 in DNA: TGTGCCTGGAGTCCGACAGTTACCCTTAACTATGGCTACACCTTC. This codes for CAWSPTVTLNYGYTF.

This clone came up a few times. J is TRBJ1-2 and V is TRBV4-2; TRBD1 agrees at 7 bases. J gave up 7 bases and V 4 bases, and 21 bases lay outside the gene matches. There are 18 residues in the CDR3. Germline loops: CDR1 LGHNA, CDR2 YNFKEQ. As DNA, the CDR3 is TGTGCCAGCAGCCGATTGGCTGGAGGGGGCTTGACCGAAGGTGGCTACACCTTC. It specifies CASSRLAGGGLTEGGYTF.

V and J are TRBV28 and TRBJ2-7; no firm D call. The V gene's germline CDR1 is MDHEN and CDR2 SYDVKM. V dropped 3 bases and J dropped 5 bases, with 14 bases sitting between them. The CDR3 consists of 14 residues. The CDR3 is CASSFLEWRHEQYF. The DNA of the CDR3 is TGTGCCAGCAGTTTTTTAGAGTGGCGGCACGAGCAGTACTTC.

This rearrangement joins TRBV28 to TRBJ2-6; D is unresolved. The CDR3 runs 15 residues. V was clipped by 2 bases and J by 3 bases, with 8 bases between them. Germline loops: CDR1 MDHEN, CDR2 SYDVKM. Here the CDR3 DNA reads TGTGCCAGCAGTTTAATGAGTAGTGGGGCCAACGTCCTGACTTTC. It codes for CASSLMSSGANVLTF.

This chain uses TRBV7-9 with TRBJ1-2, with D perhaps matching TRBD1 (6 bases). Germline V gene sequence: CDR1 SEHNR, CDR2 FQNEAQ (reference sequence). V shed 5 bases and J shed 4 bases, with 20 bases lying between them. The CDR3 is 16 residues long. In nucleotides, the CDR3 is TGTGCCAGCAGCCCCTATTATGGCAGGGGTGCCTATGGCTACACCTTC. It specifies CASSPYYGRGAYGYTF.

In the case of this clone: Since the CDR3 does not end with the conserved phenylalanine or tryptophan, this likely comes from a read error. The DNA is omitted, as the CDR3 cannot be located on it reliably, and the CDR3 follows TCRdb's listing. The rearrangement links TRBV20-1 to TRBJ1-1; the D call of TRBD1 is as the table states it, not checked on the DNA. From its first to its last residue, the CDR3 has 9 amino acids. Germline V lookup: CDR1 DFQATT, CDR2 SNEGSKA (reference sequence). The CDR3 sequence is CSARGFPLR.

V and J are TRBV12-5 and TRBJ1-2; 9 positions match TRBD1. V lost 0 bases to trimming and J lost 7 bases; unmatched junction nucleotides: 6. From germline, CDR1 is LGHNT and CDR2 FRNRAP. The CDR3 consists of 15 residues. The CDR3 DNA sequence: TGTGCTAGTGGTTTGGTAACAGGGGGCGCGGGTGGCTACACCTTC. It yields the protein CASGLVTGGAGGYTF.

This clone was seen more than once but under ten times. This sequence joins TRBV5-6 and TRBJ1-4, with 9 positions matching TRBD1. The CDR3 spans 16 residues. Germline CDR1 and CDR2: SGHDT and YYEEEE. V gave up 4 bases and J gave up 4 bases; unmatched junction bases: 8. CDR3 sequence: CASSLGQGQYNEKLFF. In nucleotides, the CDR3 is TGTGCCAGCAGCCTGGGACAGGGCCAATATAATGAAAAACTGTTTTTT.

The V call is TRBV5-5, the J call TRBJ1-4, with D unresolved. The V end lost 4 bases, the J end lost 4 bases, and 8 bases lay between the germline ends. CDR1 is SGHKS, CDR2 YYEKEE, per germline (reference sequence). The CDR3 totals 13 residues. The DNA of the CDR3 is TGTGCCAGCAGCCCCCGTAGTAATGAAAAACTGTTTTTT. It translates to CASSPRSNEKLFF. Variable domain in full (rest from reference TRBV5-5 and TRBJ1-4): DAGVTQSPTHLIKTRGQQVTLRCSPISGHKSVSWYQQVLGQGPQFIFQYYEKEERGRGNFPDRFSARQFPNYSSELNVNALLLGDSALYLCASSPRSNEKLFFGSGTQLSVL.

A few counts support this clone. This chain uses TRBV4-3 with TRBJ1-1; no clear D gene. V was clipped by 0 bases and J by 0 bases, with 8 bases between them. The CDR3 has 15 amino acids. Germline CDR1 is LGHNA and CDR2 is YSLEER. The CDR3 is CASSQERHLNTEAFF. In DNA, the CDR3 is TGCGCCAGCAGCCAAGAAAGACACCTGAACACTGAAGCTTTCTTT.

The chain employs TRBV7-2 and TRBJ2-7; D is perhaps TRBD2 (5 bases). The germline V gene encodes CDR1 SGHTA and CDR2 FQGNSA. Trimming shortened V by 5 bases and J by 3 bases, and 14 bases separated the two germline ends. The CDR3 consists of 14 residues. The CDR3 DNA follows: TGTGCCAGCAGCCAGGACTCGCTGAACTACGAGCAGTACTTC. Translating it yields CASSQDSLNYEQYF.

V and J are TRBV5-6 and TRBJ1-4; 8 bases are a match to TRBD1. CDR1 is SGHDT, CDR2 YYEEEE, per germline. CDR3 length: 15 residues. V lost 2 bases, J lost 7 bases, and 7 bases stayed unmatched. The CDR3 loop is CASSFTGQGGEKLFF. The CDR3 DNA is TGTGCCAGCAGCTTTACAGGACAGGGAGGTGAAAAACTGTTTTTT.

The chain has TRBV6-6 and TRBJ1-2; 9 bases map to TRBD1. The CDR3 spans 15 residues. The trim removed 2 bases at V and 4 bases at J, leaving 5 bases unmatched. Germline CDR1 MNHNY, CDR2 SVGAGI (reference sequence). As DNA, the CDR3 is TGTGCCAGCAGTTACGAAACAGGGGGCGTCTATGGCTACACCTTC. This sequence encodes CASSYETGGVYGYTF.

V is TRBV5-4 and J is TRBJ2-1; the match to TRBD2 covers 8 bases. The trim removed 4 bases at V and 8 bases at J, leaving 11 bases unmatched. This CDR3 is 15 amino acids long. Germline CDR1 and CDR2: SGHNT and YYREEE (reference sequence). CDR3 residues: CASSGTGGGSYEQFF. CDR3 nucleotide sequence: TGTGCCAGCAGCGGGACTGGCGGGGGGTCTTATGAGCAGTTCTTC.

This clone occurred a few times. The V call is TRBV4-3, the J call TRBJ2-2, with a weak D call TRBD2 (6 bases). This CDR3 is built from 17 residues. The V end was cut by 2 bases, the J end by 0 bases, with 13 bases between. Germline CDR1 and CDR2: LGHNA and YSLEER. The CDR3 loop is CASSQMSRGANTGELFF. The CDR3 region has the DNA TGCGCCAGCAGCCAAATGTCCCGCGGGGCGAACACCGGGGAGCTGTTTTTT.

V gene TRBV29-1 combines with J gene TRBJ1-2; TRBD1 aligns across 7 bases. The CDR3 totals 12 residues. Germline values: CDR1 SQVTM, CDR2 ANQGSEA. V shed 7 bases, J shed 6 bases, and the junction held 8 bases outside the gene matches. Here the CDR3 DNA reads TGCAGCGCCGGGACAGCGGAGGATGGCTACACCTTC. The encoded protein is CSAGTAEDGYTF.

The chain recombines TRBV5-1 with TRBJ2-3, with 8 bases that match TRBD2. V trimming: 0 bases; J trimming: 2 bases; junction bases outside the gene matches: 5. This CDR3 is built from 16 residues. Germline V lookup: CDR1 SGHRS, CDR2 YFSETQ. The DNA for the CDR3 is TGCGCCAGCAGCTTGGTTAGCGGGGCGGACACAGATACGCAGTATTTT. It codes for CASSLVSGADTDTQYF.

The sample holds a few counts of this clone. The same CDR3 also results from other DNA sequences found in this sample. The chain couples TRBV19 to TRBJ2-2; unclear D gene. The CDR3 covers 14 residues. CDR1 is LNHDA, CDR2 SQIVND, per germline (reference sequence). V gave up 3 bases and J gave up 1 base, with 6 bases separating them. This CDR3 reads CASSISRNTGELFF. CDR3 DNA sequence: TGTGCCAGTAGTATTAGCCGGAACACCGGGGAGCTGTTTTTT.

The CDR3 reads CASSLSGSGGYTF. The CDR3 bases are TGTGCCAGCAGTTTATCGGGGTCTGGTGGCTACACCTTC. V and J are TRBV28 and TRBJ1-2; D remains ambiguous. The CDR3 is 13 amino acids. V was pared by 1 base and J by 7 bases, with 10 bases between. Germline V gene data show CDR1 as MDHEN and CDR2 as SYDVKM.

The rearrangement links TRBV6-5 to TRBJ2-7; 10 bases fit TRBD1. Germline V gene lookup returns CDR1 MNHEY and CDR2 SVGAGI. The CDR3 runs to 14 residues. V was clipped by 5 bases and J by 3 bases; unmatched bases: 4. The CDR3 spells CASSRGTGVYEQYF. In DNA, the CDR3 is TGTGCCAGCAGTCGCGGGACAGGGGTCTACGAGCAGTACTTC.

In DNA, the CDR3 is TGCGCCAGCAGCCCCCGCGGGGAAAAACTGTTTTTT. Amino acid sequence: CASSPRGEKLFF. The chain links TRBV4-1 to TRBJ1-4; D uncertain. The CDR3 has 12 residues. Trimming removed 4 bases from V and 8 bases from J, with 8 bases in between. CDR1 and CDR2 (germline): MGHRA, YSYEKL.

The V and J genes are TRBV7-2 and TRBJ2-7; 8 bases map to TRBD2. V gave up 2 bases and J gave up 7 bases; unmatched junction bases: 10. This CDR3 region has 15 residues. Germline loops: CDR1 SGHTA, CDR2 FQGNSA. The CDR3 bases are TGTGCCAGCAGCTTAACGGGAGGGCTAGTGGGGGAGCAGTACTTC. Translated: CASSLTGGLVGEQYF. Using reference TRBV7-2 and TRBJ2-7 for the parts outside the CDR3, the full variable domain is GAGVSQSPSNKVTEKGKDVELRCDPISGHTALYWYRQSLGQGLEFLIYFQGNSAPDKSGLPSDRFSAERTGGSVSTLTIQRTQQEDSAVYLCASSLTGGLVGEQYFGPGTRLTVT.